Below are 28 T cell receptor beta chains sequenced from a single sample in a study of T cells after posttransplantation cyclophosphamide (TCRdb year 2016). Library preparation employed the immunoSEQ multiplex PCR assay. TCRdb limited this immuneACCESS table to in-frame rearrangements with V and J called. A share of clones is missing; checked studies link under half to unresolved V genes, and the rest is unexplained. This sample lists approximately 47,000 clones; 85% to 95% were detected once. The ten largest make up 3% to 3.5% of the sample. The sequencing input was PBMCs. The receptors were gathered from a woman in her 50s in good health and a related stem cell transplant donor.

This clone is deemed medium-sized. The chain joins TRBV19 to TRBJ2-1; 8 bases are a match to TRBD2. The CDR3 consists of 15 residues. The V gene end was trimmed by 5 bases and the J gene end by 0 bases; junction bases not matched to a gene: 3. CDR1 and CDR2 from the germline V gene are LNHDA and SQIVND (reference sequence). The CDR3 protein is CASSSLAASYNEQFF. The CDR3 nucleotides are TGTGCCAGTAGTTCACTAGCGGCCTCCTACAATGAGCAGTTCTTC. Combining the CDR3 with reference TRBV19 and TRBJ2-1 gives the whole variable domain DGGITQSPKYLFRKEGQNVTLSCEQNLNHDAMYWYRQDPGQGLRLIYYSQIVNDFQKGDIAEGYSVSREKKESFPLTVTSAQKNPTAFYLCASSSLAASYNEQFFGPGTRLTVL.

This sequence joins TRBV7-9 and TRBJ2-3; D is ambiguous. V was shortened by 6 bases and J by 2 bases, with 6 bases between the two germline ends. The CDR3 is 12 residues long. The germline V gene encodes CDR1 SEHNR and CDR2 FQNEAQ (reference sequence). The CDR3 coding sequence is TGTGCCAGCAGAGGAGTCACAGATACGCAGTATTTT. Translating it yields CASRGVTDTQYF. The variable domain in full, completed from reference TRBV7-9 and TRBJ2-3, reads DTGVSQNPRHKITKRGQNVTFRCDPISEHNRLYWYRQTLGQGPEFLTYFQNEAQLEKSRLLSDRFSAERPKGSFSTLEIQRTEQGDSAMYLCASRGVTDTQYFGPGTRLTVL.

V usage is TRBV25-1 and J usage is TRBJ1-1; TRBD1 agrees at 8 bases. CDR3 length: 13 residues. CDR1 and CDR2 from the germline V gene are MGHDK and SYGVNS. J gave up 1 base and V 8 bases, and 3 bases lay outside the gene matches. The CDR3 DNA follows: TGTGCCAGCGCCGGGACAGGGAACACTGAAGCTTTCTTT. This codes for CASAGTGNTEAFF.

The rearrangement joins TRBV5-4 to TRBJ2-7; D is perhaps TRBD1 (5 bases). The V and J ends lost 1 base and 2 bases respectively, with 10 bases between them. This CDR3 is 14 amino acids long. The germline V gene has CDR1 SGHNT and CDR2 YYREEE (reference sequence). The CDR3 reads CASSLPDKTYEQYF. DNA of the CDR3: TGTGCCAGCAGCTTGCCGGACAAAACCTACGAGCAGTACTTC.

The V call is TRBV28, the J call TRBJ1-4; the match to TRBD1 covers 8 bases. CDR1 and CDR2 (germline): MDHEN, SYDVKM. V lost 3 bases to trimming and J lost 2 bases; unmatched junction nucleotides: 8. CDR3 length equals 17 residues. This chain's CDR3 is CASSFGAGGTTNEKLFF. In nucleotides, the CDR3 is TGTGCCAGCAGTTTTGGGGCAGGGGGCACGACTAATGAAAAACTGTTTTTT.

The genes are TRBV7-3 and TRBJ2-7; 14 bases are a match to TRBD2. The CDR3 is made up of 16 amino acids. The J segment lost 4 bases and the V segment lost 5 bases, leaving 7 bases of the junction unmatched. Germline loops: CDR1 SGHTA, CDR2 FQGTGA. The DNA for the CDR3 is TGTGCCAGCAGCGACGGGACTAGCGGGAGTGGTTACGAGCAGTACTTC. This gives the protein CASSDGTSGSGYEQYF.

The chain couples TRBV5-1 to TRBJ2-1; a possible D gene is TRBD2 (6 bases). Trimming stripped 0 bases from V and 8 bases from J, with 18 bases between. Germline V gene lookup returns CDR1 SGHRS and CDR2 YFSETQ. This CDR3 has 16 residues. CDR3 protein: CASSLAAGLLGDEQFF. The CDR3 bases are TGCGCCAGCAGCTTGGCGGCGGGGCTCCTGGGGGATGAGCAGTTCTTC.

The chain links TRBV21-1 to TRBJ2-7; the table names TRBD2, a call not compared with the DNA. TRBV21-1 is noted as a pseudogene. The CDR3 sequence is 18 residues long. The CDR3 DNA sequence: TGTGCCAGCAGCGAGATTCCGGGTAGCAGTAATATAAACTACGAGCAGTACTTC. Its translation is CASSEIPGSSNINYEQYF.

This chain uses TRBV5-1 with TRBJ1-6; D unclear. V was cut by 0 bases and J by 7 bases, with 8 bases left in between. The CDR3 is 14 residues long. Germline V gives CDR1 SGHRS, CDR2 YFSETQ. CDR3 in DNA: TGCGCCAGCAGCTTGGGAGGGTACAATTCACCCCTCCACTTT. This encodes CASSLGGYNSPLHF.

The chain is built from TRBV19 and TRBJ1-3, with D tentatively TRBD1 (6 bases). Germline CDR1 is LNHDA and CDR2 is SQIVND (reference sequence). This CDR3 has 17 residues. With 5 bases removed from V and 0 bases from J, the gap between germline ends came to 17 bases. CDR3 in DNA: TGTGCCAGTAGTTGGGGGCCAATCCCAGACTCTGGAAACACCATATATTTT. Its translation is CASSWGPIPDSGNTIYF.

This rearrangement joins TRBV18 to TRBJ1-5; possible D gene TRBD1, 5 bases. CDR1 is KGHSH, CDR2 LQKENI, per germline. The CDR3 contains 15 residues. V was pared by 1 base and J by 7 bases, with 14 bases between. In DNA form, the CDR3 reads TGTGCCAGCTCACCACTGGCCAGGGATGGCCAGCCCCAGCATTTT. It codes for CASSPLARDGQPQHF.

The chain combines TRBV5-1 with TRBJ2-5; D uncertain. The V gene's germline CDR1 is SGHRS and CDR2 YFSETQ. The CDR3 contains 12 residues. The V gene lost 0 bases and the J gene lost 5 bases, with 5 bases spanning the gap. CDR3 region: CASSLALETQYF. The CDR3, as DNA: TGCGCCAGCAGCTTGGCCTTGGAGACCCAGTACTTC.

The rearrangement links TRBV4-1 to TRBJ1-2, with D possibly matching TRBD1 (6 bases). V lost 6 bases and J 8 bases, leaving 16 bases between the germline ends. The germline gives CDR1 MGHRA, CDR2 YSYEKL. This CDR3 contains 13 residues. The CDR3 protein is CASSNLGAGGYTF. The CDR3 DNA is TGCGCCAGCAGTAATCTGGGGGCCGGGGGCTACACCTTC.

This chain connects TRBV19 to TRBJ2-2; 10 bases fit TRBD1. From germline, CDR1 is LNHDA and CDR2 SQIVND (reference sequence). There are 17 residues in the CDR3. The junction had 10 bases not matched to a gene; V was cut back by 6 bases and J by 3 bases. The CDR3 loop is CASRSRDRGEDTGELFF. Written as DNA, the CDR3 is TGTGCCAGTAGGAGCCGGGACAGGGGTGAAGACACCGGGGAGCTGTTTTTT.

The chain combines TRBV18 with TRBJ1-5; 7 positions match TRBD1. CDR1 and CDR2 (germline): KGHSH, LQKENI. This CDR3 has 13 residues. Germline trimming cut 4 bases from V and 5 bases from J; bases unmatched to any gene: 2. In DNA form, the CDR3 reads TGTGCCAGCTCACAAACAGGGGATCAGCCCCAGCATTTT. Translation gives CASSQTGDQPQHF.

This chain uses TRBV2 with TRBJ1-1; D is possibly TRBD1 (5 bases). V lost 6 bases, J lost 0 bases, and 8 bases lay in between. Germline values: CDR1 SNHLY, CDR2 FYNNEI. The CDR3 covers 13 residues. The CDR3 loop is CASSRDLNTEAFF. The CDR3 DNA is TGTGCCAGCAGCAGGGATCTGAACACTGAAGCTTTCTTT.

The chain recombines TRBV5-1 with TRBJ2-1; perhaps TRBD2 as D (6 bases). Germline V gene lookup returns CDR1 SGHRS and CDR2 YFSETQ. The CDR3 consists of 15 residues. V shed 3 bases and J shed 0 bases, with 10 bases lying between them. The CDR3 DNA reads as TGCGCCAGCAGCTGGAGGGATAGCTCCTACAATGAGCAGTTCTTC. Its translation is CASSWRDSSYNEQFF. Variable domain in full (rest from reference TRBV5-1 and TRBJ2-1): KAGVTQTPRYLIKTRGQQVTLSCSPISGHRSVSWYQQTPGQGLQFLFEYFSETQRNKGNFPGRFSGRQFSNSRSEMNVSTLELGDSALYLCASSWRDSSYNEQFFGPGTRLTVL.

The chain joins TRBV5-1 to TRBJ1-2, with TRBD1 identical over 8 bases. The CDR3 spans 13 residues. V was clipped by 0 bases and J by 6 bases; unmatched bases: 1. Germline V gene lookup returns CDR1 SGHRS and CDR2 YFSETQ. The chain's CDR3 is CASSLGGQDGYTF. The CDR3 coding sequence is TGCGCCAGCAGCTTGGGGGGACAGGATGGCTACACCTTC. The full variable domain, its missing parts supplied by reference TRBV5-1 and TRBJ1-2, is KAGVTQTPRYLIKTRGQQVTLSCSPISGHRSVSWYQQTPGQGLQFLFEYFSETQRNKGNFPGRFSGRQFSNSRSEMNVSTLELGDSALYLCASSLGGQDGYTFGSGTRLTVV.

This rearrangement joins TRBV14 to TRBJ2-1, with D perhaps TRBD1 (7 bases). CDR1 is SGHDN and CDR2 is FVKESK in the germline V gene. The CDR3 consists of 13 residues. V was pared by 5 bases and J by 10 bases, with 15 bases between. The CDR3 sequence: CASSNPGGPEQFF. The CDR3 bases are TGTGCCAGCAGCAACCCAGGGGGGCCGGAGCAGTTCTTC.

This rearrangement joins TRBV5-4 to TRBJ1-2; TRBD1 might be the D (6 bases). Germline CDR1 SGHNT, CDR2 YYREEE (reference sequence). V was pared by 4 bases and J by 4 bases, with 17 bases between. This CDR3 spans 15 amino acids. Here the CDR3 reads CASSATGKRAYGYTF. For the CDR3, the DNA is TGTGCCAGCAGCGCAACAGGGAAAAGGGCCTATGGCTACACCTTC.

This chain connects TRBV18 to TRBJ1-1; D might be TRBD1 (6 bases). The V and J ends lost 2 bases and 4 bases respectively, with 17 bases between them. This CDR3 is 16 amino acids long. Germline V gives CDR1 KGHSH, CDR2 LQKENI. CDR3 in DNA: TGTGCCAGCTCACCAATACAGGGCAGGCCGAGCACTGAAGCTTTCTTT. Amino acids: CASSPIQGRPSTEAFF.

This rearrangement joins TRBV5-1 to TRBJ2-7; D not certain. The CDR3 has 12 amino acids. Looked up from germline, CDR1 is SGHRS and CDR2 is YFSETQ. V dropped 5 bases and J dropped 5 bases, with 11 bases sitting between them. The CDR3 coding sequence is TGCGCCAGCAGGTCCTCCTTTCACGAGCAGTACTTC. This codes for CASRSSFHEQYF.

The chain couples TRBV6-1 to TRBJ2-7; tentatively, D is TRBD1 (5 bases). The germline gives CDR1 MNHNS, CDR2 SASEGT. V lost 5 bases and J 6 bases, leaving 8 bases between the germline ends. CDR3 length: 11 amino acids. CDR3 residues: CASSQGGEQYF. The DNA for the CDR3 is TGTGCCAGCAGTCAGGGTGGCGAGCAGTACTTC.

The chain recombines TRBV27 with TRBJ1-1; D is possibly TRBD1 (5 bases). V lost 5 bases and J 0 bases, leaving 13 bases between the germline ends. Germline CDR1 reads MNHEY; CDR2 reads SMNVEV (reference sequence). The CDR3 sequence is 15 residues long. The CDR3 loop reads CASSGAGRMNTEAFF. The CDR3 nucleotides are TGTGCCAGCAGTGGGGCCGGAAGAATGAACACTGAAGCTTTCTTT.

The J gene is TRBJ2-5, the V gene TRBV6-5; D is possibly TRBD2 (5 bases). Germline V gives CDR1 MNHEY, CDR2 SVGAGI. The V gene lost 7 bases and the J gene lost 2 bases, with 14 bases spanning the gap. This CDR3 region has 14 residues. Written as DNA, the CDR3 is TGTGCCAGCACCCCCCCGGGAACACAAGAGACCCAGTACTTC. As protein: CASTPPGTQETQYF.

The genes are TRBV7-9 and TRBJ2-3; 8 bases agree with TRBD2. The junction had 14 bases not matched to a gene; V was cut back by 5 bases and J by 4 bases. The CDR3 runs to 17 residues. From germline, CDR1 is SEHNR and CDR2 FQNEAQ (reference sequence). In nucleotides, the CDR3 is TGTGCCAGCAGCCCCCGGGAGGGCCAGGGTAGCGCAGATACGCAGTATTTT. This encodes CASSPREGQGSADTQYF.

V usage is TRBV6-1 and J usage is TRBJ1-6; 7 positions match TRBD1. V was clipped by 8 bases and J by 10 bases; unmatched bases: 8. The germline gives CDR1 MNHNS, CDR2 SASEGT. This CDR3 contains 13 residues. Here the CDR3 DNA reads TGTGCCAGCCAACAAACAGGGGTATCACCCCTCCACTTT. It codes for CASQQTGVSPLHF.

The chain uses TRBV2 and TRBJ1-2, with 8 nucleotides matching TRBD1. Trimming took 3 bases from V and 13 from J; bases not matched to a gene: 16. The CDR3 contains 15 residues. Germline V gene sequence: CDR1 SNHLY, CDR2 FYNNEI. The DNA of the CDR3 is TGTGCCAGCAGTGACCAGGGGGCGCTGAAAGTCCTCCCCACCTTC. It translates to CASSDQGALKVLPTF.